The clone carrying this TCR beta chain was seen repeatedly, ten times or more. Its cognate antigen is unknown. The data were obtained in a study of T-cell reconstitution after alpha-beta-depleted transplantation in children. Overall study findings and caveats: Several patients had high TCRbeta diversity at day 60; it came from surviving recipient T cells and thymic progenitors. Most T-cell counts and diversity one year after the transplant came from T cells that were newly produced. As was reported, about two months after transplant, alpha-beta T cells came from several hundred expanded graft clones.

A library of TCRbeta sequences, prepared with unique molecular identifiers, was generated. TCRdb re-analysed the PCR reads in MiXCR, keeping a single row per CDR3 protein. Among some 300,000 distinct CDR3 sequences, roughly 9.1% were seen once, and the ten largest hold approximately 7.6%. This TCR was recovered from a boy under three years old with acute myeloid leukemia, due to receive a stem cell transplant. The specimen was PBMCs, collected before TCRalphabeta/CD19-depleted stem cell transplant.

The CDR3 loop reads CSASEGWKDTQYF. The CDR3, as DNA: TGCAGTGCTAGCGAAGGGTGGAAAGATACGCAGTATTTT. The V gene is TRBV20-1, the J gene TRBJ2-3; D gene ambiguous. Per germline, CDR1 DFQATT and CDR2 SNEGSKA (reference sequence). The CDR3 is made up of 13 amino acids. Trimming took off 3 bases at V and 5 bases at J, with 12 bases between the two ends.